There are a few counts of the clone carrying this TCR beta chain. This CDR3 has 14 residues. The V gene's germline CDR1 is MNHEY and CDR2 SMNVEV (reference sequence). The ends lost 6 bases at V and 5 bases at J; junction bases unmatched: 6. The rectum was sampled with one to two pinch biopsies at colonoscopy. The record originates from a study of pediatric ulcerative colitis. Clones were read by immunoSEQ multiplex PCR, and TCRdb kept only the in-frame ones, dropping some. Found here are tens of thousands of clones, around 69% of them singletons; the top ten hold roughly a sixth. The receptor was isolated from a boy aged 10-17 years with severe ulcerative colitis. The chain has TRBV27 and TRBJ2-1, with 8 bases matching TRBD2. Input material: gut tissue. The CDR3 reads CASRRRGAHNEQFF. For the CDR3, the DNA is TGTGCCAGCAGGCGGCGGGGGGCCCACAATGAGCAGTTCTTC.